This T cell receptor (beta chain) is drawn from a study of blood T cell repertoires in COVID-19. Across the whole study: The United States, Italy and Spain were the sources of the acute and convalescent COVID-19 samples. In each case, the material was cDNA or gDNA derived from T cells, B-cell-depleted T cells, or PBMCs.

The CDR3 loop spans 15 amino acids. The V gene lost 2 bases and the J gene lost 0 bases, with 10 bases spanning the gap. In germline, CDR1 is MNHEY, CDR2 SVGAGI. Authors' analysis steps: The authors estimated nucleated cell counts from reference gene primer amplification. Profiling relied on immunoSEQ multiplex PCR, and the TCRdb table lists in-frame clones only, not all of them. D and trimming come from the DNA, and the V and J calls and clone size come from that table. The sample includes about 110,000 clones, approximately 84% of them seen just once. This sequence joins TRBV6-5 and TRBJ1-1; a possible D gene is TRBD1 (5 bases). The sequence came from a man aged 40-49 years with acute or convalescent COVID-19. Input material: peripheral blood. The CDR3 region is CASSYRGGVNTEAFF. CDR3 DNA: TGTGCCAGCAGTTACAGGGGAGGGGTGAACACTGAAGCTTTCTTT.